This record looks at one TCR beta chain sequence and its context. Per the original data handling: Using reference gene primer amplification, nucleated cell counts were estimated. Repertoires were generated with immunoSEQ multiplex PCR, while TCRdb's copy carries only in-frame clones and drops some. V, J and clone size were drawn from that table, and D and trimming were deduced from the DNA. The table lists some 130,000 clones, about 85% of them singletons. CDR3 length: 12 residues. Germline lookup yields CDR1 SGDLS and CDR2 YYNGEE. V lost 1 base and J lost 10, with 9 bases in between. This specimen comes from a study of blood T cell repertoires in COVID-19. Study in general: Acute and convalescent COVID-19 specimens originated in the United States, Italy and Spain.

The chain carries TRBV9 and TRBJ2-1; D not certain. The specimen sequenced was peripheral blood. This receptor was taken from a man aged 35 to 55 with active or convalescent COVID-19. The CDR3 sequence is CASSVNKEEQFF. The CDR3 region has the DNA TGTGCCAGCAGCGTAAATAAGGAGGAGCAGTTCTTC.